Listed below are T cell receptor beta chains from one sample, sequenced in a study of regulatory T cells in long-lasting Graves disease. TCRdb ran MiXCR on the multiplex PCR reads and lists one entry per CDR3 protein. The data show roughly 530,000 distinct CDR3 sequences, roughly a sixth seen once. In addition, the sample was reused for a study of T cells in Graves' hyperthyroidism and ophthalmopathy.

The starting material was peripheral blood mononuclear cells (PBMCs), obtained at new diagnosis, from a patient treated with antithyroid drugs. The receptors here all came from a woman aged 40 to 65 with Graves disease. CDR3s include the opening cysteine and the closing phenylalanine or tryptophan.

v_call	cdr3_length	j_call	cdr3_aa
TRBV27	14	TRBJ1-2	CASSLNRGPGGYTF
TRBV7-2	17	TRBJ2-3	CASSLEGAAGRTDTQYF
TRBV12-3/TRBV12-4	14	TRBJ2-4	CASSLRRAKNIQYF
TRBV5-5	16	TRBJ1-3	CASSLISSGSGNTIYF
TRBV7-3	15	TRBJ2-5	CASSLDEAGKETQYF
TRBV7-9	14	TRBJ1-2	CASSLSGDFYGYTF
TRBV20-1	14	TRBJ1-4	CSARSWQVSEKLFF
TRBV30	13	TRBJ1-6	CAWGQGGNSPLHF
TRBV6-1	16	TRBJ2-1	CASRKDGTSRYNEQFF
TRBV5-6	15	TRBJ2-7	CASSTDALWSVEQYF
TRBV28	16	TRBJ1-1	CASSPPEDPGNTEAFF
TRBV15	16	TRBJ2-3	CATSSPGSAYTDTQYF
TRBV4-1	14	TRBJ2-5	CASSTPGRVETQYF
TRBV5-1	13	TRBJ2-2	CASGPLNTGELFF
TRBV15	13	TRBJ2-7	CATSRDYSYEQYF
TRBV12-5	13	TRBJ1-1	CASALRVNTEAFF
TRBV20-1	11	TRBJ1-2	CSATQSYGYTF
TRBV7-3	13	TRBJ2-1	CASSVSVGNEQFF
TRBV12-3/TRBV12-4	11	TRBJ2-7	CASGSLYEQYF
TRBV20-1	12	TRBJ1-1	CSARTASTEAFF
TRBV11-2	14	TRBJ2-3	CASSLDLPWDTQYF
TRBV19	13	TRBJ1-5	CASSIGPVRPQHF
TRBV20-1	12	TRBJ2-5	CSWSGGSETQYF
TRBV7-9	16	TRBJ2-1	CASSSFMGTGAYEQFF
TRBV9	15	TRBJ1-1	CASSRSGVPNTEAFF
TRBV5-1	14	TRBJ2-7	CASSATASSYEQYF
TRBV7-2	11	TRBJ1-3	CASSLGDRLYF
TRBV15	15	TRBJ2-7	CATSRGATGDYEQYF
TRBV11-2	15	TRBJ2-7	CASSLPGTGSHEQYF
TRBV2	17	TRBJ1-2	CASSERSTGGGSYGYTF
TRBV4-2	14	TRBJ2-3	CASSQGSGTDTQYF
TRBV6-1	14	TRBJ2-7	CASSRDTSSYEQYF
TRBV9	14	TRBJ1-1	CASSATGTATEAFF
TRBV9	16	TRBJ2-3	CASSVEGGPVTDTQYF
TRBV12-3/TRBV12-4	14	TRBJ2-3	CASRSGGGADTQYF
TRBV28	12	TRBJ1-2	CASRGFDYGYTF
TRBV9	15	TRBJ1-1	CASSAQPLLGTEAFF
TRBV18	14	TRBJ2-2	CASSPQGWRGELFF
TRBV5-6	16	TRBJ2-2	CASSGWSGESTGELFF
TRBV6-5	16	TRBJ2-6	CASSSGWGSGANVLTF
TRBV12-3/TRBV12-4	15	TRBJ2-5	CASSQILAGQETQYF
TRBV27	14	TRBJ2-1	CASRGRTRNNEQFF
TRBV14	15	TRBJ2-1	CASSVTSGGGAEQFF
TRBV19	15	TRBJ1-5	CASSGTGLSNQPQHF
TRBV5-1	19	TRBJ2-4	CASSLSPGRPGRTKDIQYF